The 25 T cell receptor beta chains listed next were all sequenced from one sample in a study of shared clonotypes between healthy human individuals. Method: immunoSEQ multiplex PCR; TCRdb's copy keeps in-frame clones and lacks some. The top ten clones hold roughly 0.57% of a sample with under 1,100,000 clones, approximately 80% of them seen once. Input material: memory CD4+ T cells from PBMCs. Subset in this sample: CD45RA-negative fraction. These receptors all stem from a man aged 18 to 30 in good health. Some clones in this sample may be carry-over from other donors' samples.

The chain joins TRBV20-1 to TRBJ2-4; D is perhaps TRBD2 (6 bases). V lost 7 bases, J lost 5 bases, and 9 bases lay in between. In germline, CDR1 is DFQATT, CDR2 SNEGSKA (reference sequence). The CDR3 has 11 residues. CDR3 bases: TGCAGTGGGGGGGAAGAAAACATTCAGTACTTC. It translates to CSGGEENIQYF.

The chain recombines TRBV2 with TRBJ2-2, with D perhaps TRBD2 (5 bases). Per the germline V gene, CDR1 is SNHLY and CDR2 is FYNNEI. This CDR3 is built from 14 residues. V was shortened by 4 bases and J by 8 bases, with 14 bases between the two germline ends. CDR3 nucleotide sequence: TGTGCCAGCAGTGTATCCCCGGGAAGAGGGGAGCTGTTTTTT. Protein sequence: CASSVSPGRGELFF.

The genes are TRBV6-6 and TRBJ2-7, with 10 nucleotides matching TRBD2. The CDR3 loop spans 16 amino acids. V shed 2 bases, J shed 5 bases, and the junction held 9 bases outside the gene matches. Germline loops: CDR1 MNHNY, CDR2 SVGAGI (reference sequence). The CDR3 sequence: CASSYRASGGLHEQYF. The CDR3 nucleotides read TGTGCCAGCAGTTACAGAGCTAGCGGGGGCCTCCACGAGCAGTACTTC.

The chain joins TRBV7-9 to TRBJ2-7; D remains ambiguous. The CDR3 has 14 residues. CDR1 is SEHNR, CDR2 FQNEAQ, per germline (reference sequence). V dropped 5 bases and J dropped 1 base, with 12 bases sitting between them. CDR3 nucleotide sequence: TGTGCCAGCAGCCCTACCCAAGGGTCCTACGAGCAGTACTTC. Protein product: CASSPTQGSYEQYF.

The genes are TRBV28 and TRBJ2-4; D perhaps matches TRBD1 (5 bases). Germline V gene data show CDR1 as MDHEN and CDR2 as SYDVKM. This CDR3 has 13 residues. Trimming pared 6 bases from V and 8 bases from J, leaving 14 bases between. The CDR3 bases are TGTGCCAGCAGAGGGGTAGGATCGGACATTCAGTACTTC. Translation gives CASRGVGSDIQYF.

This chain joins TRBV18 and TRBJ1-5; 7 positions agree with TRBD1. Germline trimming cut 6 bases from V and 4 bases from J; bases unmatched to any gene: 6. The CDR3 covers 14 residues. Per germline, CDR1 KGHSH and CDR2 LQKENI. The CDR3 region is CASSLTGENQPQHF. The DNA for the CDR3 is TGTGCCAGCTCCCTTACAGGGGAAAATCAGCCCCAGCATTTT.

The V call is TRBV7-3, the J call TRBJ2-1; no firm D call. CDR1 and CDR2 from the germline V gene are SGHTA and FQGTGA. Trimming took off 5 bases at V and 5 bases at J, with 10 bases between the two ends. This CDR3 is 13 amino acids long. Here the CDR3 reads CASSHDPDNEQFF. CDR3 in DNA: TGTGCCAGCAGCCACGACCCCGACAATGAGCAGTTCTTC.

The chain couples TRBV7-2 to TRBJ1-4; D is uncertain. Germline CDR1 reads SGHTA; CDR2 reads FQGNSA. Trimming stripped 5 bases from V and 7 bases from J, with 11 bases between. The CDR3 is made up of 13 amino acids. The CDR3: CASSPGWGEKLFF. Written as DNA, the CDR3 is TGTGCCAGCAGCCCCGGATGGGGTGAAAAACTGTTTTTT.

In regard to this clone: A far larger clone is a single base away, which makes a read error likely. Other DNA sequences in the same sample also yield this CDR3. The V call is TRBV30, the J call TRBJ2-3; D perhaps matches TRBD2 (6 bases). From germline, CDR1 is GTSNPN and CDR2 SVGIG (reference sequence). The CDR3 loop spans 17 amino acids. With 3 bases removed from V and 4 bases from J, the gap between germline ends came to 23 bases. The CDR3 protein is CAWRIMGLAGFADTQYF. The CDR3 nucleotides are TGTGCCTGGAGGATTATGGGGCTGGCGGGATTCGCAGATACGCAGTATTTT.

The rearrangement joins TRBV7-8 to TRBJ1-5; D is unclear. The germline V gene encodes CDR1 SGHVS and CDR2 FQNEAQ. This CDR3 region has 14 residues. The germline V and J ends were trimmed by 5 bases and 5 bases, with 13 bases remaining between them. The CDR3 region is CASSPGRKDQPQHF. The CDR3 nucleotides read TGTGCCAGCAGCCCGGGCCGTAAAGATCAGCCCCAGCATTTT.

V and J are TRBV18 and TRBJ1-3; D gene unclear. Germline lookup yields CDR1 KGHSH and CDR2 LQKENI. Trimming cost V 6 bases and J 0 bases, with 18 bases left between them. This CDR3 comprises 17 residues. The CDR3 sequence is CASSPDILEVSGNTIYF. DNA of the CDR3: TGTGCCAGCTCTCCAGACATATTGGAGGTCTCTGGAAACACCATATATTTT.

The J gene is TRBJ2-7, the V gene TRBV11-2; 7 positions agree with TRBD2. CDR3 size: 15 residues. The V and J ends lost 5 bases and 0 bases, in that order; junction bases with no gene match: 7. Germline assignment: CDR1 SGHAT and CDR2 FQNNGV. CDR3 DNA: TGTGCCAGCAGCCGAGGTCCTAGCGGCTCCTACGAGCAGTACTTC. Its protein product is CASSRGPSGSYEQYF.

V and J are TRBV11-2 and TRBJ1-5; tentative D call: TRBD1 (6 bases). The CDR3 extends over 13 amino acids. The germline V gene encodes CDR1 SGHAT and CDR2 FQNNGV. V was clipped by 5 bases and J by 5 bases, with 10 bases between them. CDR3 protein: CASSPDSYQPQHF. In DNA form, the CDR3 reads TGTGCCAGCAGCCCGGACAGTTATCAGCCCCAGCATTTT. The entire variable domain, with the rest obtained from reference TRBV11-2 and TRBJ1-5, is as follows: EAGVAQSPRYKIIEKRQSVAFWCNPISGHATLYWYQQILGQGPKLLIQFQNNGVVDDSQLPKDRFSAERLKGVDSTLKIQPAKLEDSAVYLCASSPDSYQPQHFGDGTRLSIL.

The CDR3, as DNA: TGTGCCAGCAGCCCCCGGCGGGCGCGGGAGGCTTTCTTT. Amino acids: CASSPRRAREAFF. The gene calls are TRBV7-2 and TRBJ1-1; D gene unclear. Germline V gene data show CDR1 as SGHTA and CDR2 as FQGNSA. V shed 5 bases and J shed 11 bases, with 18 bases lying between them. The CDR3 runs 13 residues.

This clone appeared many times. The V call is TRBV5-5, the J call TRBJ2-1; 8 nucleotides line up with TRBD2. The CDR3 is made up of 14 amino acids. CDR1 SGHKS and CDR2 YYEKEE come from the germline V gene (reference sequence). Losses at the gene ends were 4 bases for V and 7 bases for J; bases not matched to a gene: 7. The CDR3 DNA is TGTGCCAGCAGCGCAAGCGGGAGTAGTAATGAGCAGTTCTTC. Encoded protein: CASSASGSSNEQFF.

This chain uses TRBV19 with TRBJ2-5; no reliable D call. The CDR3 is 13 amino acids. Looked up from germline, CDR1 is LNHDA and CDR2 is SQIVND (reference sequence). The germline V and J ends were trimmed by 0 bases and 2 bases, with 4 bases remaining between them. The chain's CDR3 is CASSIDTQETQYF. The CDR3 DNA reads TGTGCCAGTAGTATAGACACGCAAGAGACCCAGTACTTC.

This clone was observed a single time. The gene calls are TRBV7-2 and TRBJ1-2; 8 nucleotides agree with TRBD1. The CDR3 spans 15 residues. V gave up 1 base and J gave up 8 bases; unmatched junction bases: 9. The germline V gene has CDR1 SGHTA and CDR2 FQGNSA. The DNA for the CDR3 is TGTGCCAGCAGCTTAGGGGCAGGGGGCGCGAGGGGCTACACCTTC. This codes for CASSLGAGGARGYTF.

This chain links TRBV9 with TRBJ2-3; no clear D. The germline V gene encodes CDR1 SGDLS and CDR2 YYNGEE. Trimming shortened V by 2 bases and J by 2 bases, and 6 bases separated the two germline ends. This CDR3 comprises 13 residues. The CDR3 nucleotides read TGTGCCAGCAGCGTGCGCGTCACAGATACGCAGTATTTT. Translation gives CASSVRVTDTQYF.

The V and J genes are TRBV2 and TRBJ2-1, with D possibly called TRBD1 or TRBD2 (6 bases each). Deletions cut 4 bases from V and 5 bases from J, with 24 bases between. Per the germline V gene, CDR1 is SNHLY and CDR2 is FYNNEI. CDR3 size: 18 residues. CDR3 coding DNA: TGTGCCAGCAGTGGGGACACTTACTTGGCGGGGCCCGACAATGAGCAGTTCTTC. This translates into CASSGDTYLAGPDNEQFF.

This chain joins TRBV28 and TRBJ1-4, with unresolved D. Per the germline V gene, CDR1 is MDHEN and CDR2 is SYDVKM. V was pared by 5 bases and J by 4 bases, with 17 bases between. This CDR3 is built from 16 residues. The CDR3 coding sequence is TGTGCCAGCAGTCCCCCTCCGAGGGCGGGTAATGAAAAACTGTTTTTT. Protein product: CASSPPPRAGNEKLFF.

The V call is TRBV20-1, the J call TRBJ2-7; unclear D gene. CDR1 and CDR2 from the germline V gene are DFQATT and SNEGSKA (reference sequence). The CDR3 has 11 amino acids. Trimming cost V 3 bases and J 5 bases, with 8 bases left between them. This CDR3 is CSASSGHEQYF. The DNA of the CDR3 is TGCAGTGCTAGCTCAGGACACGAGCAGTACTTC.

This clone was seen once. The chain couples TRBV5-1 to TRBJ1-1; unclear D gene. CDR1 is SGHRS, CDR2 YFSETQ, per germline. Trimming took 4 bases from V and 0 from J, leaving 13 bases between them. The CDR3 is 15 amino acids. The CDR3 region is CASSPPGSMNTEAFF. In nucleotides, the CDR3 is TGCGCCAGCAGCCCTCCCGGGTCTATGAACACTGAAGCTTTCTTT.

V gene TRBV6-1 combines with J gene TRBJ2-1; 7 positions agree with TRBD2. In germline, CDR1 is MNHNS, CDR2 SASEGT. This CDR3 is 13 amino acids long. With 6 bases clipped from V and 6 bases from J, the junction kept 5 bases outside the gene matches. CDR3 amino acids: CASRTGTINEQFF. CDR3 nucleotides: TGTGCCAGCAGAACCGGGACTATCAATGAGCAGTTCTTC.

The CDR3 region is CASSYGTGVTGELFF. DNA of the CDR3: TGTGCCAGCAGCTACGGGACAGGGGTCACCGGGGAGCTGTTTTTT. The chain couples TRBV27 to TRBJ2-2, with TRBD1 matching over 10 bases. CDR1 is MNHEY and CDR2 is SMNVEV in the germline V gene (reference sequence). V lost 6 bases, J lost 4 bases, and 5 bases stayed unmatched. This CDR3 spans 15 amino acids.

As DNA, the CDR3 is TGCGCCAGCAGCCCTGGGACAGTTTACTATGGCTACACCTTC. Amino acid sequence: CASSPGTVYYGYTF. The chain carries TRBV5-1 and TRBJ1-2; TRBD1 matches at 7 bases. The CDR3 runs 14 residues. V lost 4 bases, J lost 3 bases, and 6 bases stayed unmatched. Germline V gene lookup returns CDR1 SGHRS and CDR2 YFSETQ.